This T cell receptor (beta chain) was sequenced during a study of vaccination effects on CD4 cells after COVID-19. Findings of the study overall: There was marked clonal contraction among infection- and vaccine-induced clones late after vaccination.

Sequencing was preceded by expansion of antigen-specific CD4+ T cells with viral peptide pools in the ViraFEST assay. Upon completion of around 9 days in culture, CD4+ T cells were isolated. Either the BNT162b2 or mRNA-1273 vaccine was given to participants in two doses. Absence of prior SARS-CoV-2 infection characterized the vaccine recipients, who showed negative nucleocapsid antibodies. PBMC were cultured at about 1.9 million per well with approximately 10 IU/ml IL-2 and around 9 ug/ml peptides. Half the medium was swapped for IL-2 medium on days 3 and 7. A word on this clone: The antigen is undetermined.

Sequencing was performed with immunoSEQ multiplex PCR; in TCRdb, only in-frame clones are kept and a portion is missing. This sample has approximately 31,000 clones, with 72% found just once. The sequencing here drew on CD4+ T cells from PBMCs cultured with HCoV-229E spike peptides, taken after COVID-19 vaccination. The source of this sequence is a human donor who received a COVID-19 vaccine.

CDR3 sequence reads: CASSISRIHDPLGNQPQHF. In nucleotides, the CDR3 is TGTGCCAGCAGTATTTCCCGAATACACGATCCCTTGGGCAATCAGCCCCAGCATTTT. The rearrangement uses TRBV6-2 or TRBV6-3 and TRBJ1-5, with D unresolved. The V end was cut by 5 bases, the J end by 2 bases, with 25 bases between. CDR1 is MNHEY, CDR2 SVGEGT, per germline. The CDR3 covers 19 residues.